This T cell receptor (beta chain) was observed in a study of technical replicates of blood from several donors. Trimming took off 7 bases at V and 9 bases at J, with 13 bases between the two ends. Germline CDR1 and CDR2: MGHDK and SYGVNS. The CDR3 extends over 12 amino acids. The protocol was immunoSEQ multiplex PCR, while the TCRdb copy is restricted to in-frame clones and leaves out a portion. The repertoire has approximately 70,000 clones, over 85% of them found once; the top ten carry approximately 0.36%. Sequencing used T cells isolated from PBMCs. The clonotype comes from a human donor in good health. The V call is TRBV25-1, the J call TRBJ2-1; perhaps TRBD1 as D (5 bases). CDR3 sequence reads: CASNTGPGEQFF. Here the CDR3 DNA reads TGTGCCAGCAATACAGGTCCCGGTGAGCAGTTCTTC.